Each of the 27 T cell receptor beta chains below was sequenced from the same sample in a study of human T cells and chemical hapten exposure. TCRdb re-called the RACE reads with MiXCR, one entry per CDR3 protein. The data show 95,000 to 150,000 distinct CDR3 sequences, about 13% seen once. Time point meaning: patch test 1, 2 weeks after DPC sensitization. As for treatment: therapeutic diphenylcyclopropenone sensitization with weekly scalp DPC. Material: whole blood, obtained in connection with sensitization to the hapten diphenylcyclopropenone (DPC). These receptors were obtained from a man younger than 30 with alopecia areata. Some clones in this sample may be carry-over from other donors' samples.

As for this clonotype: With a much larger clone just one base away, this may be a read error. The rearrangement links TRBV11-2 to TRBJ2-5, with 8 positions matching TRBD1. CDR1 is SGHAT and CDR2 is FQNNGV in the germline V gene. The CDR3 length is 13 residues. The CDR3 DNA reads TGTGCCAGCAGATCGGACAGGGTCGGGACCAAGTACTTC. Its protein is CASRSDRVGTKYF. The full variable domain, rest sourced from reference TRBV11-2 and TRBJ2-5, is EAGVAQSPRYKIIEKRQSVAFWCNPISGHATLYWYQQILGQGPKLLIQFQNNGVVDDSQLPKDRFSAERLKGVDSTLKIQPAKLEDSAVYLCASRSDRVGTKYFGPGTRLLVL.

The J gene is TRBJ1-1, the V gene TRBV20-1, with a possible D match to TRBD1 (5 bases). From germline, CDR1 is DFQATT and CDR2 SNEGSKA (reference sequence). The V end was cut by 2 bases, the J end by 0 bases, with 22 bases between. The CDR3 extends over 18 amino acids. For the CDR3, the DNA is TGCAGTGCTAGAATACCCACCTTTAGGGGATCCATGAACACTGAAGCTTTCTTT. It yields the protein CSARIPTFRGSMNTEAFF.

This clonotype was counted many times. The chain carries TRBV7-3 and TRBJ1-3; no definite D call. Germline V gene lookup returns CDR1 SGHTA and CDR2 FQGTGA. V was trimmed by 4 bases and J by 4 bases, leaving 14 bases between them. The CDR3 covers 15 residues. The CDR3 spells CASSSPGNRGNTIYF. The CDR3 nucleotides read TGTGCCAGCAGCTCCCCGGGGAACCGGGGAAACACCATATATTTT.

This clonotype appeared a few times. The chain uses TRBV5-4 and TRBJ1-6; D remains ambiguous. Trimming cost V 0 bases and J 0 bases, with 7 bases left between them. The CDR3 sequence is 16 residues long. Germline V CDR1 and CDR2: SGHNT, YYREEE (reference sequence). CDR3 region: CASSLGESSYNSPLHF. The CDR3 DNA is TGTGCCAGCAGCTTGGGGGAAAGCTCCTATAATTCACCCCTCCACTTT.

This clonotype appeared a few times. This chain joins TRBV29-1 and TRBJ1-1; D unresolved. The CDR3 is 11 amino acids. Trimming removed 4 bases from V and 4 bases from J, with 7 bases in between. Germline CDR1 is SQVTM and CDR2 is ANQGSEA. CDR3 bases: TGCAGCGTTGCCCGGAGCACTGAAGCTTTCTTT. Amino acids: CSVARSTEAFF.

This clonotype was seen a handful of times. V is TRBV5-1 and J is TRBJ2-6; D is possibly TRBD1 (7 bases). The CDR3 is made up of 16 amino acids. Per germline, CDR1 SGHRS and CDR2 YFSETQ. V lost 3 bases and J lost 2, with 12 bases in between. The CDR3 is CASSSTGEAGANVLTF. Here the CDR3 DNA reads TGCGCCAGCAGCTCTACAGGGGAGGCTGGGGCCAACGTCCTGACTTTC.

This CDR3 reads CSARFNRGSTEAFF. In DNA form, the CDR3 reads TGCAGTGCTAGATTCAATCGGGGTTCGACTGAAGCTTTCTTT. This chain uses TRBV20-1 with TRBJ1-1; D remains unclear. This CDR3 is 14 amino acids long. Germline assignment: CDR1 DFQATT and CDR2 SNEGSKA (reference sequence). The germline V and J ends were trimmed by 2 bases and 5 bases, with 15 bases remaining between them.

The rearrangement uses TRBV4-3 and TRBJ2-3; D perhaps matches TRBD2 (6 bases). Germline V gene data show CDR1 as LGHNA and CDR2 as YSLEER. There are 15 residues in the CDR3. V was cut by 0 bases and J by 2 bases, with 9 bases left in between. CDR3 residues: CASSQEPSATDTQYF. The CDR3, as DNA: TGCGCCAGCAGCCAAGAGCCTAGCGCCACAGATACGCAGTATTTT.

The rearrangement joins TRBV7-6 to TRBJ2-1; no clear D. Between the trimmed V and J ends, which lost 3 bases and 1 base, there was a span of 10 bases. Germline-derived CDR1 and CDR2 are SGHVS and FNYEAQ. This CDR3 comprises 15 residues. The DNA of the CDR3 is TGTGCCAGCAGCTTTAGGGCGGTTTCCTACAATGAGCAGTTCTTC. Its translation is CASSFRAVSYNEQFF.

This chain links TRBV4-3 with TRBJ2-1; possibly TRBD1 or TRBD2 for D (6 bases each). CDR1 LGHNA and CDR2 YSLEER come from the germline V gene. Trimming left V 0 bases short and J 2 bases short, with 8 bases between. This CDR3 comprises 15 residues. CDR3 sequence: CASSQEGGPYNEQFF. The CDR3 DNA reads TGCGCCAGCAGCCAAGAAGGGGGGCCCTACAATGAGCAGTTCTTC.

The chain has TRBV14 and TRBJ2-5, with D possibly matching TRBD1 (5 bases). Per the germline V gene, CDR1 is SGHDN and CDR2 is FVKESK. V lost 1 base and J lost 4, with 10 bases in between. The CDR3 extends over 14 amino acids. As DNA, the CDR3 is TGTGCCAGCAGCCAAGTTAGGGGCGCAGAGACCCAGTACTTC. This encodes CASSQVRGAETQYF.

This clonotype was detected a few times. The chain combines TRBV4-3 with TRBJ2-5; D not resolved. V was trimmed by 1 base and J by 0 bases, leaving 12 bases between them. The length of the CDR3 is 16 residues. The germline V gene has CDR1 LGHNA and CDR2 YSLEER. The CDR3 nucleotides read TGCGCCAGCAGCCAAGGGACGGACCCATACCAAGAGACCCAGTACTTC. Residues: CASSQGTDPYQETQYF.

This clonotype was counted a few times. The rearrangement joins TRBV15 to TRBJ1-1; D is unclear. Germline-derived CDR1 and CDR2 are LNHNV and YYDKDF (reference sequence). This CDR3 has 14 amino acids. V was clipped by 3 bases and J by 6 bases, with 14 bases between them. CDR3 nucleotides: TGTGCCACCAGCAGCCGGGATCTCCGTCCTGAAGCTTTCTTT. Translation: CATSSRDLRPEAFF.

The chain carries TRBV7-2 and TRBJ2-5; possible D gene TRBD2, 5 bases. Looked up from germline, CDR1 is SGHTA and CDR2 is FQGNSA. The CDR3 has 15 amino acids. Trimming cost V 0 bases and J 5 bases, with 13 bases left between them. CDR3 DNA sequence: TGTGCCAGCAGCTTAGCGGCGGGTATCGGGGAGACCCAGTACTTC. Amino acid sequence: CASSLAAGIGETQYF.

This clonotype was seen at least ten times. The chain links TRBV12-3 or TRBV12-4 to TRBJ2-1; no clear D gene. The CDR3 length is 13 residues. V gave up 5 bases and J gave up 2 bases, with 7 bases separating them. The CDR3 loop reads CASSPGTYNEQFF. In DNA, the CDR3 is TGTGCCAGCAGTCCAGGCACCTACAATGAGCAGTTCTTC.

The sample holds a few counts of this clonotype. V usage is TRBV11-3 and J usage is TRBJ2-2; TRBD2 aligns across 9 bases. Germline V gives CDR1 SGHNT, CDR2 YENEEA. V lost 4 bases to trimming and J lost 3 bases; unmatched junction nucleotides: 3. The CDR3 extends over 15 amino acids. CDR3 DNA sequence: TGTGCCAGCAGCTCCGGACTAGCGTACACCGGGGAGCTGTTTTTT. This codes for CASSSGLAYTGELFF. The variable domain in full, with the rest retrieved from reference TRBV11-3 and TRBJ2-2, is EAGVVQSPRYKIIEKKQPVAFWCNPISGHNTLYWYLQNLGQGPELLIRYENEEAVDDSQLPKDRFSAERLKGVDSTLKIQPAELGDSAVYLCASSSGLAYTGELFFGEGSRLTVL.

This clonotype turned up a few times. V usage is TRBV19 and J usage is TRBJ2-2, with TRBD1 as a possible D gene (5 bases). This CDR3 spans 16 amino acids. The germline CDR1 and CDR2 sequences are LNHDA and SQIVND (reference sequence). The V end was cut by 0 bases, the J end by 4 bases, with 12 bases between. The CDR3 bases are TGTGCCAGTAGTATAGATGGCGGCAGGGTCACCGGGGAGCTGTTTTTT. It codes for CASSIDGGRVTGELFF.

The sample holds a few counts of this clonotype. The V call is TRBV6-2 or TRBV6-3, the J call TRBJ1-1; tentatively, D is TRBD1 (5 bases). Germline values: CDR1 MNHEY, CDR2 SVGEGT. The V gene lost 5 bases and the J gene lost 1 base, with 8 bases spanning the gap. The CDR3 is made up of 13 amino acids. The CDR3 DNA is TGTGCCAGCAGTGACGGACAGAACACTGAAGCTTTCTTT. Translation: CASSDGQNTEAFF.

V is TRBV19 and J is TRBJ1-2, with 7 bases identical to TRBD1. CDR3 length equals 16 residues. The germline V gene has CDR1 LNHDA and CDR2 SQIVND (reference sequence). Trimming at V came to 1 base and at J to 4 bases, leaving 9 bases not matched to a gene. The DNA for the CDR3 is TGTGCCAGTAGTATAGGGTTCGGGACAGAAGCCTATGGCTACACCTTC. Translated, it gives CASSIGFGTEAYGYTF.

The chain employs TRBV3-1 and TRBJ2-3; D unresolved. There are 11 residues in the CDR3. CDR1 and CDR2 (germline): LGHDT, YNNKEL (reference sequence). V was clipped by 3 bases and J by 6 bases, with 4 bases between them. CDR3 protein: CASSHLDTQYF. DNA for the CDR3: TGTGCCAGCAGCCATTTGGATACGCAGTATTTT.

This clonotype has more than one count but fewer than ten. This chain uses TRBV18 with TRBJ1-1; D ambiguous. The V end was cut by 4 bases, the J end by 1 base, with 10 bases between. The length of the CDR3 is 14 residues. CDR1 KGHSH and CDR2 LQKENI come from the germline V gene. The CDR3 sequence is CASSQSTGNTEAFF. The CDR3 DNA reads TGTGCCAGCTCACAGTCTACGGGGAACACTGAAGCTTTCTTT. Full variable domain (rest looked up from reference TRBV18 and TRBJ1-1): NAGVMQNPRHLVRRRGQEARLRCSPMKGHSHVYWYRQLPEEGLKFMVYLQKENIIDESGMPKERFSAEFPKEGPSILRIQQVVRGDSAAYFCASSQSTGNTEAFFGQGTRLTVV.

The rearrangement uses TRBV12-3 or TRBV12-4 and TRBJ2-1, with 8 nucleotides matching TRBD1. Trimming took 10 bases from V and 3 from J; bases not matched to a gene: 8. This CDR3 is built from 14 residues. The chain's CDR3 is CATSDRGIYNEQFF. The CDR3 coding sequence is TGTGCCACCTCAGACAGGGGAATCTACAATGAGCAGTTCTTC.

Only a few counts were recorded for this clonotype. The chain joins TRBV12-3 or TRBV12-4 to TRBJ2-4, with 8 bases matching TRBD1. The J segment lost 6 bases and the V segment lost 5 bases, leaving 3 bases of the junction unmatched. The CDR3 loop spans 13 amino acids. The CDR3 is CASSRDRGNIQYF. For the CDR3, the DNA is TGTGCCAGCAGTCGCGACAGGGGAAACATTCAGTACTTC.

Only a few counts were recorded for this clonotype. The gene calls are TRBV11-2 and TRBJ2-4; 7 bases are a match to TRBD1. J lost 5 bases, V lost 0 bases, and 1 base had no gene match. Germline CDR1 and CDR2: SGHAT and FQNNGV. The CDR3 totals 14 residues. The CDR3 sequence: CASSLDGTENIQYF. CDR3 sequence (DNA): TGTGCCAGCAGCTTAGACGGGACAGAAAACATTCAGTACTTC.

This clonotype has at least ten counts. This chain links TRBV7-9 with TRBJ1-1; D remains unclear. The CDR3 sequence is 12 residues long. V was pared by 3 bases and J by 8 bases, with 10 bases between. From germline, CDR1 is SEHNR and CDR2 FQNEAQ (reference sequence). The CDR3 sequence is CASSFLRQEAFF. In nucleotides, the CDR3 is TGTGCCAGCAGCTTCCTGAGGCAAGAAGCTTTCTTT.

The genes are TRBV28 and TRBJ2-7; D is possibly TRBD1 (6 bases). The CDR3 spans 15 residues. CDR1 is MDHEN, CDR2 SYDVKM, per germline. The ends were cut back, 3 bases at V and 0 bases at J, with 12 bases in the middle. The CDR3 loop reads CASSFRGPSSYEQYV. Here the CDR3 DNA reads TGTGCCAGCAGTTTCAGGGGTCCCTCCTCCTACGAGCAGTACGTC.

The chain recombines TRBV7-9 with TRBJ1-3; D is unresolved. There are 14 residues in the CDR3. Germline V CDR1 and CDR2: SEHNR, FQNEAQ (reference sequence). The germline V and J ends were trimmed by 6 bases and 1 base, with 10 bases remaining between them. The CDR3 DNA sequence: TGTGCCAGCAGTAAAGGGAGATCTGGAAACACCATATATTTT. This translates into CASSKGRSGNTIYF.